One sample yielded the 3 T cell receptor beta chains listed below, sequenced in a study of cytomegalovirus exposure and HLA in healthy donors. The PCR ran on 60 Vbeta and 13 Jbeta primers. The assay was immunoSEQ multiplex PCR, and TCRdb's table has in-frame clones only and misses some. The data show over 100,000 clones, 73% seen once. Specimen: PBMCs. These receptors came from a woman in her thirties or forties in good health and CMV-seropositive.

The chain joins TRBV4-1 to TRBJ2-1; D unclear. Trimming cost V 2 bases and J 8 bases, with 13 bases left between them. This CDR3 spans 14 amino acids. CDR1 MGHRA and CDR2 YSYEKL come from the germline V gene. The CDR3 protein is CASSQSDSKDEQFF. The CDR3 DNA reads as TGCGCCAGCAGCCAATCCGACTCTAAGGATGAGCAGTTCTTC.

V gene TRBV18 combines with J gene TRBJ1-6; TRBD1 might be the D (6 bases). From germline, CDR1 is KGHSH and CDR2 LQKENI. This CDR3 has 15 residues. Trimming took off 3 bases at V and 9 bases at J, with 15 bases between the two ends. The CDR3 bases are TGTGCCAGCTCACCTTCGGACAGCGGGGGTTCACCCCTCCACTTT. It translates to CASSPSDSGGSPLHF.

The J gene is TRBJ1-3, the V gene TRBV10-1; no firm D call. The CDR3 totals 13 residues. The V and J ends lost 4 bases and 5 bases respectively, with 9 bases between them. Germline V gene lookup returns CDR1 WNHNN and CDR2 SYGVQD (reference sequence). Here the CDR3 reads CASSVTARNTIYF. The CDR3 region has the DNA TGCGCCAGCAGTGTCACCGCTAGAAACACCATATATTTT.